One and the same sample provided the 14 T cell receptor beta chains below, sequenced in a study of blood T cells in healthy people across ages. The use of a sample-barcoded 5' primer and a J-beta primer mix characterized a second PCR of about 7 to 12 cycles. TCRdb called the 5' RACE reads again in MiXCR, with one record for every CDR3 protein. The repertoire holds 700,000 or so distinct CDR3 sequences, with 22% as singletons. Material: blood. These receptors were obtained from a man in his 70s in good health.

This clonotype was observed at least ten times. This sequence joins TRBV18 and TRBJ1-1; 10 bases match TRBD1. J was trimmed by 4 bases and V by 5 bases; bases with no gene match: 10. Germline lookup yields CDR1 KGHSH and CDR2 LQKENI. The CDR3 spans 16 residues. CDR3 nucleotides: TGTGCCAGCTCAGGCTCTCGACAGGGGGCAGGCACTGAAGCTTTCTTT. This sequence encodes CASSGSRQGAGTEAFF.

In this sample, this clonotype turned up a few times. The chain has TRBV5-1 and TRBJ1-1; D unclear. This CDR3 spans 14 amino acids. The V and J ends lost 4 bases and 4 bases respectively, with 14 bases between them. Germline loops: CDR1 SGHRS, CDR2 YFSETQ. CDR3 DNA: TGCGCCAGCAGCCCCCAGAACCCGGCCACTGAAGCTTTCTTT. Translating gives CASSPQNPATEAFF.

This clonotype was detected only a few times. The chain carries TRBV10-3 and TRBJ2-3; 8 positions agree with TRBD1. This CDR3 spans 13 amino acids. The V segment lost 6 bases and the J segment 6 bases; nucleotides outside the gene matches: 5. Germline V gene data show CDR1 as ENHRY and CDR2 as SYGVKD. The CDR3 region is CAIRDRAVDTQYF. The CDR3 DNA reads TGTGCCATCAGGGACAGGGCGGTGGATACGCAGTATTTT.

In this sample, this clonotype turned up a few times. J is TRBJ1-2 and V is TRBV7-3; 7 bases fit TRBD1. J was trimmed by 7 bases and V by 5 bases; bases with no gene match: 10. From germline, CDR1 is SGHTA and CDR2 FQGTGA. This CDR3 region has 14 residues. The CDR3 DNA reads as TGTGCCAGCAGCCCGAGCGGGACAGCTGGTGGCTACACCTTC. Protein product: CASSPSGTAGGYTF. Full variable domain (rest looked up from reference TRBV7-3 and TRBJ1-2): GAGVSQTPSNKVTEKGKYVELRCDPISGHTALYWYRQSLGQGPEFLIYFQGTGAADDSGLPNDRFFAVRPEGSVSTLKIQRTERGDSAVYLCASSPSGTAGGYTFGSGTRLTVV.

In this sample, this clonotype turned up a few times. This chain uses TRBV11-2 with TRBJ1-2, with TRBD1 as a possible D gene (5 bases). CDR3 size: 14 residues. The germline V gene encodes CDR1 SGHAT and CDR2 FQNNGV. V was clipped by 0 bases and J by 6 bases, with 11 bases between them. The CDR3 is CASSLDKGVDGYTF. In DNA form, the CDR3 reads TGTGCCAGCAGCTTAGATAAAGGGGTTGATGGCTACACCTTC.

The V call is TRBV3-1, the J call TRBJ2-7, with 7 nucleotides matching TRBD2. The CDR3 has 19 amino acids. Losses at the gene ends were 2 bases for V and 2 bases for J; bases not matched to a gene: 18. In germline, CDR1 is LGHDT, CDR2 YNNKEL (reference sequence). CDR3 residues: CASSQLHPAFAGEAYEQYF. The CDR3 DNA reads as TGTGCCAGCAGCCAACTTCACCCTGCTTTTGCGGGGGAGGCCTACGAGCAGTACTTC.

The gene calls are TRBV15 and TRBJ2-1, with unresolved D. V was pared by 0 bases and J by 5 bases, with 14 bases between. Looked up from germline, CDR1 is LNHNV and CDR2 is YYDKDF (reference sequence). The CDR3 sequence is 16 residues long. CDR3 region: CATSRDHFSLHNEQFF. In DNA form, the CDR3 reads TGTGCCACCAGCAGAGATCATTTTAGTCTCCACAATGAGCAGTTCTTC.

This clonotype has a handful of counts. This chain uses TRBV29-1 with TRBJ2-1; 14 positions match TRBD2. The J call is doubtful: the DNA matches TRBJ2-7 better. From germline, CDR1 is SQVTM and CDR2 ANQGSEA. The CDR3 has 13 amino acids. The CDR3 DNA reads TGCAGCGGACTAGCGGGAGGGAGCTACGAGCAGTACGTC. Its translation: CSGLAGGSYEQYV.

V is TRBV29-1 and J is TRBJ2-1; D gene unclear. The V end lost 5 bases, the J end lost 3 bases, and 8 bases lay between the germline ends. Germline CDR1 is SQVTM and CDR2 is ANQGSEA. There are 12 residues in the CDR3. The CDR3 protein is CSVRENYNEQFF. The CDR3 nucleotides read TGCAGCGTTAGGGAAAACTACAATGAGCAGTTCTTC.

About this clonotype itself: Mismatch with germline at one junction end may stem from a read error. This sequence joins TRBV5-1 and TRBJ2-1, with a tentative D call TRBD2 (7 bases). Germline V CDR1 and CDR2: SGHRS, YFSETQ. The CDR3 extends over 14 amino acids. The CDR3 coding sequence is TGTGCCAGCAGCTTAGGGGGGGTATACAATGAGCAGTTCTTC. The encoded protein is CASSLGGVYNEQFF. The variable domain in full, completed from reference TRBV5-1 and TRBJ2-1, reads KAGVTQTPRYLIKTRGQQVTLSCSPISGHRSVSWYQQTPGQGLQFLFEYFSETQRNKGNFPGRFSGRQFSNSRSEMNVSTLELGDSALYLCASSLGGVYNEQFFGPGTRLTVL.

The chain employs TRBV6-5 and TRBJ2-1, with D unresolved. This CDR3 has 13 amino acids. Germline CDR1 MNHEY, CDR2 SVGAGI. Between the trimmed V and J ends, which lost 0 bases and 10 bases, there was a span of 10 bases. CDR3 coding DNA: TGTGCCAGCAGTTACTCGAGCCTGGGGGAGCAGTTCTTC. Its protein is CASSYSSLGEQFF.

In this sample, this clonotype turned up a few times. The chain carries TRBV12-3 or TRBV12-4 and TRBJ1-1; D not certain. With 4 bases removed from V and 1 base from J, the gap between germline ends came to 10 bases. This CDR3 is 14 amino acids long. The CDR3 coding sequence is TGTGCCAGCAGTTCCGACGGAAAGAACACTGAAGCTTTCTTT. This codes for CASSSDGKNTEAFF.

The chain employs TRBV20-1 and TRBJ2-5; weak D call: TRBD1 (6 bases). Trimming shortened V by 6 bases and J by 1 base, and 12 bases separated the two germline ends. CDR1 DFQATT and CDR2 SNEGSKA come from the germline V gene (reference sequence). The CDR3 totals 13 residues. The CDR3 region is CSAQDRAQETQYF. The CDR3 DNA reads TGCAGTGCCCAGGACAGAGCCCAAGAGACCCAGTACTTC.

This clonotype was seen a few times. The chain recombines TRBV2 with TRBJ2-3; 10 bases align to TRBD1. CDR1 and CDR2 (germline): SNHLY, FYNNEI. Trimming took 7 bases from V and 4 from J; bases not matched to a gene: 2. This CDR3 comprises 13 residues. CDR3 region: CASIGQGADTQYF. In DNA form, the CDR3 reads TGTGCCAGCATTGGACAGGGGGCAGATACGCAGTATTTT.